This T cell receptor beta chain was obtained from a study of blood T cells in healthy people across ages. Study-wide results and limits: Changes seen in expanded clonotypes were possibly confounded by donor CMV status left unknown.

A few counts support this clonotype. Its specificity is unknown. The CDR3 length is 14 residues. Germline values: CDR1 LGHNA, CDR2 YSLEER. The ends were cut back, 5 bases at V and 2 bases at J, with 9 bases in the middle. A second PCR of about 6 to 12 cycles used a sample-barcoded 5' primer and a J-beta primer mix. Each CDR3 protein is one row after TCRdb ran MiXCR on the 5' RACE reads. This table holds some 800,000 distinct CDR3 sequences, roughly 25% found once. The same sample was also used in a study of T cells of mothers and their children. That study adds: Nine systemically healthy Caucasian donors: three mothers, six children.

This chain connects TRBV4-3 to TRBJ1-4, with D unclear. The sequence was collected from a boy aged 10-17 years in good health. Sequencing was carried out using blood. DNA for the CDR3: TGCGCCAGCAGCTGGACTCAGACTAATGAAAAACTGTTTTTT. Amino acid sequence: CASSWTQTNEKLFF.